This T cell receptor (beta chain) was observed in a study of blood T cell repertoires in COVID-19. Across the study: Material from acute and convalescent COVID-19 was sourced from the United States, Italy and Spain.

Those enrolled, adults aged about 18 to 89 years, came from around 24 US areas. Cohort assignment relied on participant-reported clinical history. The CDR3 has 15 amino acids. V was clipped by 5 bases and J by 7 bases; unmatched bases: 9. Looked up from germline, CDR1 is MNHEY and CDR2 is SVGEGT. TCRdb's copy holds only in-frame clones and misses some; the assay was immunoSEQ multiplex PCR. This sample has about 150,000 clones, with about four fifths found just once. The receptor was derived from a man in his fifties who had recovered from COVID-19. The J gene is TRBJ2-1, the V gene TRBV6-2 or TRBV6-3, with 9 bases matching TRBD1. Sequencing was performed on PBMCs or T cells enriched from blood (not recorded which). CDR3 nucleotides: TGTGCCAGCAGTCTCACCGGGACAGGGCTAAATGAGCAGTTCTTC. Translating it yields CASSLTGTGLNEQFF.